Listed here are 16 T cell receptor beta chains from one sample, sequenced in a study of T cell responses to AZD1222 COVID-19 vaccine. Method: immunoSEQ multiplex PCR; TCRdb's copy keeps in-frame clones and lacks some. Among tens of thousands of clones listed, 86% were seen once. This specimen was peripheral blood, taken on day 0 of AZD1222 vaccination. These receptors all stem from an adult in good health.

This clone occurred once. The chain couples TRBV7-8 to TRBJ1-6, with a tentative D call TRBD1 (5 bases). In germline, CDR1 is SGHVS, CDR2 FQNEAQ. The CDR3 has 15 amino acids. V dropped 7 bases and J dropped 8 bases, with 18 bases sitting between them. The CDR3 nucleotides read TGTGCCAGCACCCTTCAGAAGGGGACGGATTCACCCCTCCACTTT. Its translation is CASTLQKGTDSPLHF.

In DNA, the CDR3 is TGTGCCAGCAGCCAGATGGGAGATACGCAGTATTTT. Its translation is CASSQMGDTQYF. The V gene is TRBV11-3, the J gene TRBJ2-3, with D hard to call. The CDR3 contains 12 residues. Germline values: CDR1 SGHNT, CDR2 YENEEA. Trimming removed 5 bases from V and 5 bases from J, with 8 bases in between.

This chain connects TRBV2 to TRBJ2-3; D is uncertain. Germline lookup yields CDR1 SNHLY and CDR2 FYNNEI. The V end lost 2 bases, the J end lost 1 base, and 16 bases lay between the germline ends. The CDR3 runs 17 residues. The CDR3 loop reads CASSEWVEIRGTDTQYF. The CDR3, as DNA: TGTGCCAGCAGTGAATGGGTCGAGATCCGTGGCACAGATACGCAGTATTTT.

This chain joins TRBV11-2 and TRBJ1-5; D is undetermined. Germline V gives CDR1 SGHAT, CDR2 FQNNGV. This CDR3 is 15 amino acids long. Deletions cut 0 bases from V and 4 bases from J, with 10 bases between. The CDR3 sequence is CASSLEGGVNQPQHF. CDR3 DNA: TGTGCCAGCAGCTTAGAGGGTGGCGTGAATCAGCCCCAGCATTTT.

CDR3 sequence (DNA): TGCGCCAGCACTACAGCTGGGTTATCCGGGGAGCTGTTTTTT. Protein: CASTTAGLSGELFF. The gene calls are TRBV5-1 and TRBJ2-2; D gene ambiguous. Looked up from germline, CDR1 is SGHRS and CDR2 is YFSETQ. V was cut by 6 bases and J by 6 bases, with 15 bases left in between. CDR3 length: 14 residues.

The chain combines TRBV7-2 with TRBJ1-2; TRBD1 is a possible D gene (5 bases). The V gene lost 3 bases and the J gene lost 6 bases, with 17 bases spanning the gap. The CDR3 consists of 15 residues. Germline CDR1 is SGHTA and CDR2 is FQGNSA. The CDR3 reads CASSFLDLGRHGYTF. In DNA, the CDR3 is TGTGCCAGCAGCTTTTTGGATCTGGGGCGCCATGGCTACACCTTC.

V and J are TRBV4-2 and TRBJ2-3, with 8 nucleotides matching TRBD2. Per germline, CDR1 LGHNA and CDR2 YNFKEQ. The ends lost 1 base at V and 0 bases at J; junction bases unmatched: 3. CDR3 length: 16 residues. The CDR3 loop reads CASSQAAGGSTDTQYF. The CDR3 nucleotides read TGTGCCAGCAGCCAAGCTGCGGGAGGTAGCACAGATACGCAGTATTTT.

This clone appeared once. CDR3 loop: CAWSEGTYEQYF. In nucleotides, the CDR3 is TGTGCCTGGAGTGAGGGGACCTACGAGCAGTACTTC. The chain uses TRBV30 and TRBJ2-7; D perhaps matches TRBD1 (5 bases). The CDR3 length is 12 residues. V was trimmed by 1 base and J by 2 bases, leaving 6 bases between them. Germline lookup yields CDR1 GTSNPN and CDR2 SVGIG (reference sequence). Drawing the rest from reference TRBV30 and TRBJ2-7, the complete variable domain is SQTIHQWPATLVQPVGSPLSLECTVEGTSNPNLYWYRQAAGRGLQLLFYSVGIGQISSEVPQNLSASRPQDRQFILSSKKLLLSDSGFYLCAWSEGTYEQYFGPGTRLTVT.

J is TRBJ1-1 and V is TRBV28; D is undetermined. CDR3 length: 11 residues. The V and J ends lost 4 bases and 6 bases respectively, with 6 bases between them. The germline V gene encodes CDR1 MDHEN and CDR2 SYDVKM. The CDR3 here is CASSSVSEAFF. CDR3 bases: TGTGCCAGCAGTTCGGTATCTGAAGCTTTCTTT.

The rearrangement joins TRBV6-2 or TRBV6-3 to TRBJ2-1; TRBD2 aligns across 16 bases. V shed 4 bases, J shed 1 base, and the junction held 13 bases outside the gene matches. This CDR3 region has 21 residues. The germline V gene has CDR1 MNHEY and CDR2 SVGEGT. The CDR3 DNA is TGTGCCAGCAGTTCATTCTCCACCGGGACTAGCGGGAGGGGGTCCTACAATGAGCAGTTCTTC. The encoded protein is CASSSFSTGTSGRGSYNEQFF.

This clone was counted between two and nine times. The J gene is TRBJ2-7, the V gene TRBV4-3, with a possible D match to TRBD1 (7 bases). CDR3 length: 16 residues. V was shortened by 0 bases and J by 2 bases, with 14 bases between the two germline ends. Per germline, CDR1 LGHNA and CDR2 YSLEER. The CDR3 loop is CASSQEIQGGPYEQYF. CDR3 nucleotide sequence: TGCGCCAGCAGCCAAGAAATCCAGGGGGGCCCCTACGAGCAGTACTTC.

Written as DNA, the CDR3 is TGTGCCAGCAGCCCAACGGGTCAGCCCCAGCATTTT. As protein: CASSPTGQPQHF. The chain is built from TRBV6-2 or TRBV6-3 and TRBJ1-5; D remains unclear. V lost 6 bases, J lost 6 bases, and 9 bases lay in between. CDR1 is MNHEY and CDR2 is SVGEGT in the germline V gene. The CDR3 has 12 residues.

The J gene is TRBJ2-1, the V gene TRBV6-2 or TRBV6-3, with TRBD2 as a possible D gene (5 bases). The V end lost 2 bases, the J end lost 4 bases, and 9 bases lay between the germline ends. The germline CDR1 and CDR2 sequences are MNHEY and SVGEGT. This CDR3 has 14 amino acids. The chain's CDR3 is CASSYRGQYNEQFF. CDR3 DNA sequence: TGTGCCAGCAGTTACCGAGGGCAATACAATGAGCAGTTCTTC.

This chain connects TRBV15 to TRBJ2-1; TRBD2 agrees at 12 bases. V lost 4 bases and J lost 9; bases outside the gene matches: 10. Germline V gene data show CDR1 as LNHNV and CDR2 as YYDKDF (reference sequence). The CDR3 loop spans 16 amino acids. The CDR3 reads CATSKPSSGGGPEQFF. CDR3 bases: TGTGCCACCAGCAAGCCTTCTAGCGGGGGGGGGCCTGAGCAGTTCTTC.

V is TRBV7-2 and J is TRBJ2-1; D not resolved. Trimming removed 5 bases at V and 0 bases at J, with 11 bases between. Germline CDR1 reads SGHTA; CDR2 reads FQGNSA. The CDR3 covers 15 residues. The CDR3: CASSQGSSSYNEQFF. The CDR3 DNA reads TGTGCCAGCAGCCAAGGCAGTAGCTCCTACAATGAGCAGTTCTTC.

J is TRBJ2-3 and V is TRBV6-4; 12 bases fit TRBD2. Germline V CDR1 and CDR2: MRHNA, SNTAGT. The CDR3 sequence is 15 residues long. V gave up 6 bases and J gave up 8 bases; unmatched junction bases: 9. In DNA form, the CDR3 reads TGTGCCAGCAGCGAGACTAGCGGGGGCGGGGGTACGCAGTATTTT. Protein: CASSETSGGGGTQYF.